This is a list of T cell receptor beta chains from one sample in a study of T cell repertoires in cytomegalovirus infection. Using its own MiXCR run on the reads, TCRdb lists one record per CDR3 protein. The table includes 130,000 or so distinct CDR3 sequences, under 8% detected once. The sample was PBMCs. Every receptor here comes from a human donor in good health (CMV status not recorded). Some clones in this sample may be carry-over from other donors' samples. Each CDR3 is given with its conserved first and last residue. A D gene is named only where the DNA matches it firmly. For some rows the clone size is stated as once, few or many, or as a class when expanded; others skip it.

d_call	v_call	j_call	clone_size	cdr3_aa	cdr3_nt
NA	TRBV20-1	TRBJ2-2	NA	CSTGPPRGTGELFF	TGCAGTACCGGACCTCCTAGGGGAACCGGGGAGCTGTTTTTT
TRBD1	TRBV7-8	TRBJ2-7	many	CATSRQGTYEQYF	TGTGCCACCTCGCGACAGGGAACCTACGAGCAGTACTTC
NA	TRBV10-3	TRBJ1-2	NA	CASRGGADGYTF	TGTGCCTCCCGGGGGGGGGCAGATGGCTACACCTTC
TRBD1	TRBV11-2	TRBJ2-7	many	CASSFGQAGTYEQYF	TGTGCCAGCAGCTTCGGACAGGCCGGGACCTACGAGCAGTACTTC
NA	TRBV7-3	TRBJ2-1	many	CASSTVGSSYNEQFF	TGTGCCAGCAGCACCGTGGGTAGCTCCTACAATGAGCAGTTCTTC
NA	TRBV12-3/TRBV12-4	TRBJ1-3	many	CASTITGNSGNTIYF	TGTGCCAGCACTATCACAGGGAACTCTGGAAACACCATATATTTT
NA	TRBV5-1	TRBJ1-5	few	CASRVRADSNQPQHF	TGCGCCAGCAGGGTACGGGCGGATAGCAATCAGCCCCAGCATTTT
NA	TRBV7-3	TRBJ2-2	many	CASSPLSTGELFF	TGTGCCAGCAGCCCTCTCTCCACCGGGGAGCTGTTTTTT
TRBD1	TRBV7-3	TRBJ2-2	many	CASSLGPRGRAGELFF	TGTGCCAGCAGCTTAGGCCCCAGGGGGCGAGCCGGGGAGCTGTTTTTT
TRBD2	TRBV7-2	TRBJ2-3	many	CASSSGTSGGRPDTQYF	TGTGCCAGCAGCTCCGGGACTAGCGGGGGGAGACCAGATACGCAGTATTTT
NA	TRBV2	TRBJ1-5	many	CASSWTPKGYQPQHF	TGTGCCAGCAGTTGGACACCAAAGGGATATCAGCCCCAGCATTTT
NA	TRBV10-3	TRBJ1-1	many	CATLGRREGTEAFF	TGTGCCACCCTAGGGAGGCGGGAGGGGACTGAAGCTTTCTTT
NA	TRBV11-3	TRBJ1-1	many	CASSASGPPNTEAFF	TGTGCCAGCAGCGCCTCCGGGCCGCCGAACACTGAAGCTTTCTTT
NA	TRBV7-9	TRBJ1-1	NA	CASTQGTTSASEAFF	TGTGCCAGCACCCAAGGTACGACGAGTGCGAGTGAAGCTTTCTTT
NA	TRBV29-1	TRBJ2-5	many	CSVTRRRVTVQETQYF	TGCAGCGTCACCCGACGGAGAGTGACAGTACAAGAGACCCAGTACTTC
TRBD1	TRBV28	TRBJ2-7	many	CASSPKGGTYEQYF	TGTGCCAGCAGTCCCAAAGGGGGCACCTACGAGCAGTACTTC
NA	TRBV5-4	TRBJ2-3	NA	CASSLDVGSSTDTQYF	TGTGCCAGCAGCTTGGATGTTGGTTCTAGCACAGATACGCAGTATTTT
TRBD2	TRBV20-1	TRBJ2-1	NA	CRTERGGVHNEQFF	TGCAGGACCGAGCGGGGGGGTGTTCACAATGAGCAGTTCTTC
NA	TRBV7-9	TRBJ1-1	many	CASRQGHTEAFF	TGTGCCAGCAGGCAGGGGCACACTGAAGCTTTCTTT
TRBD1	TRBV28	TRBJ2-1	many	CASSLGTGGRVNEQFF	TGTGCCAGCAGCTTAGGGACAGGGGGTCGAGTTAATGAGCAGTTCTTC
NA	TRBV11-2	TRBJ2-3	many	CASSLAGRSHTDTQYF	TGTGCCAGCAGCTTAGCGGGCAGATCACACACAGATACGCAGTATTTT
TRBD1	TRBV25-1	TRBJ1-4	few	CASSGTGVIANEKLFF	TGTGCCAGCAGTGGGACAGGGGTAATCGCTAATGAAAAACTGTTTTTT
NA	TRBV2	TRBJ1-1	NA	CASSEALGMNTEAFF	TGTGCCAGCAGTGAAGCGCTGGGGATGAACACTGAAGCTTTCTTT
TRBD2	TRBV11-1	TRBJ2-5	few	CASSPFPRDYKETQYF	TGTGCCAGCAGCCCCTTCCCCCGGGACTACAAAGAGACCCAGTACTTC
TRBD2	TRBV7-2	TRBJ2-7	few	CASSLGPSGDYEQYF	TGTGCCAGCAGCTTAGGTCCTAGCGGAGACTACGAGCAGTACTTC
TRBD2	TRBV2	TRBJ2-5	few	CASSGTSGYQETQYF	TGTGCCAGCAGTGGGACTAGCGGGTACCAAGAGACCCAGTACTTC
NA	TRBV15	TRBJ1-5	NA	CATSRPPRGGQPQHF	TGTGCCACCAGCAGACCCCCGAGGGGTGGGCAGCCCCAGCATTTT
NA	TRBV7-8	TRBJ2-5	many	CASSLRGTETQYF	TGTGCCAGCAGCTTACGAGGGACGGAGACCCAGTACTTC
NA	TRBV15	TRBJ1-2	few	CATSSGRSNYGYTF	TGTGCCACCAGCAGCGGACGTTCAAACTATGGCTACACCTTC
TRBD2	TRBV5-4	TRBJ2-5	many	CASERGGLGETQYF	TGTGCCAGCGAGCGGGGGGGCCTCGGAGAGACCCAGTACTTC
TRBD2	TRBV7-2	TRBJ2-2	many	CASSLIPRGGGGELFF	TGTGCCAGCAGCCTCATCCCGCGGGGGGGCGGTGGGGAGCTGTTTTTT
NA	TRBV7-9	TRBJ2-5	many	CASSLGTPTQETQYF	TGTGCCAGCAGCTTGGGGACACCAACTCAAGAGACCCAGTACTTC
NA	TRBV12-3/TRBV12-4	TRBJ1-4	NA	CASSPGRATTNEKLFF	TGTGCCAGCAGTCCGGGACGGGCCACAACTAATGAAAAACTGTTTTTT
TRBD2	TRBV7-3	TRBJ2-3	few	CASSQTSGQGDTQYF	TGTGCCAGCAGCCAGACTAGCGGGCAAGGTGATACGCAGTATTTT
TRBD1	TRBV28	TRBJ1-5	many	CATLTGAQPQHF	TGTGCCACCCTGACAGGGGCCCAGCCCCAGCATTTT
NA	TRBV29-1	TRBJ1-6	NA	CSVAFKDSPLHF	TGCAGCGTTGCCTTCAAAGATTCACCCCTCCACTTT
NA	TRBV7-2	TRBJ1-5	many	CASSLQNQPQHF	TGTGCCAGCAGCTTACAAAATCAGCCCCAGCATTTT
NA	TRBV6-6	TRBJ2-6	many	CASSYGLGSGANVLTF	TGTGCCAGCAGTTACGGCCTGGGCTCTGGGGCCAACGTCCTGACTTTC
NA	TRBV7-6	TRBJ1-6	many	CASSLETNNSPLHF	TGTGCCAGCAGCTTAGAAACTAATAATTCACCCCTCCACTTT
NA	TRBV2	TRBJ1-1	many	CASSEVESGEAFF	TGTGCCAGCAGTGAAGTGGAGTCAGGGGAAGCTTTCTTT
NA	TRBV4-3	TRBJ2-3	NA	CASSQDGTTDTQYF	TGCGCCAGCAGCCAAGATGGGACCACAGATACGCAGTATTTT
TRBD1	TRBV28	TRBJ1-2	many	CASSPPGQGSGYTF	TGTGCCAGCAGCCCACCGGGACAGGGATCTGGCTACACCTTC
TRBD2	TRBV7-2	TRBJ2-3	few	CASSVQRGTTDTQYF	TGTGCCAGCAGCGTTCAGCGGGGGACCACAGATACGCAGTATTTT
TRBD1	TRBV7-2	TRBJ2-5	NA	CASSYGTDQETQYF	TGTGCCAGCAGTTATGGGACAGACCAAGAGACCCAGTACTTC
NA	TRBV2	TRBJ2-5	few	CASSVAWETQYF	TGTGCCAGCAGTGTGGCCTGGGAGACCCAGTACTTC
NA	TRBV27	TRBJ2-7	many	CASRLRASTSEQYF	TGTGCCAGCAGGCTACGAGCTAGCACTTCCGAGCAGTACTTC
NA	TRBV7-9	TRBJ1-3	many	CASSLGLNTIYF	TGTGCCAGCAGCTTAGGGTTAAACACCATATATTTT
NA	TRBV7-2	TRBJ1-2	many	CASSLGIGGYTF	TGTGCCAGCAGCTTGGGGATAGGTGGCTACACCTTC
NA	TRBV4-3	TRBJ2-3	NA	CASSQEGDTQYF	TGCGCCAGCAGCCAAGAGGGAGATACGCAGTATTTT
NA	TRBV2	TRBJ2-2	many	CASRQLNTGELFF	TGTGCCAGCAGACAGTTGAACACCGGGGAGCTGTTTTTT
NA	TRBV29-1	TRBJ1-2	many	CSVPGTYYGYTF	TGCAGCGTACCCGGGACATACTATGGCTACACCTTC
NA	TRBV7-2	TRBJ2-1	many	CASSLTGSPRNEQFF	TGTGCCAGCAGCTTGACGGGGAGTCCCCGCAATGAGCAGTTCTTC
NA	TRBV7-2	TRBJ2-5	many	CASSLALLRPPETQYF	TGTGCCAGCAGCTTAGCGCTTCTCCGCCCTCCAGAGACCCAGTACTTC
NA	TRBV3-1	TRBJ1-3	NA	CASSQGRSSGNTIYF	TGTGCCAGCAGCCAAGGACGGAGCTCTGGAAACACCATATATTTT
NA	TRBV20-1	TRBJ2-7	few	CSARDQSRVSYEQYF	TGCAGTGCTAGAGATCAAAGCAGGGTATCCTACGAGCAGTACTTC
NA	TRBV7-9	TRBJ1-5	few	CASSLARAGRNQPQHF	TGTGCCAGCAGCTTAGCGCGGGCAGGCCGCAATCAGCCCCAGCATTTT
NA	TRBV5-4	TRBJ2-3	NA	CASSSGPGTDTQYF	TGTGCCAGCAGCTCAGGACCGGGCACAGATACGCAGTATTTT
TRBD2	TRBV29-1	TRBJ2-7	NA	CSVAQASGYEQYF	TGCAGCGTTGCCCAGGCTAGCGGGTACGAGCAGTACTTC
TRBD1	TRBV7-2	TRBJ2-7	many	CASSFTDRVGYEQYF	TGTGCCAGCAGCTTTACCGACAGGGTGGGCTACGAGCAGTACTTC